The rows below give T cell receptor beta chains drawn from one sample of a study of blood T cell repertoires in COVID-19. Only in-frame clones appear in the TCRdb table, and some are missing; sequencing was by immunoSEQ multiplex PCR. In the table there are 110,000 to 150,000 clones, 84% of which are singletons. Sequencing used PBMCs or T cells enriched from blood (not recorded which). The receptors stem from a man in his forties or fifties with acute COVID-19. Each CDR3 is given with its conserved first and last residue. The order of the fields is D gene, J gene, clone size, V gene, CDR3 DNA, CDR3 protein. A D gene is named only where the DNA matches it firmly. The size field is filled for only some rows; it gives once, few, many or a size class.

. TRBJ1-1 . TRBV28 TGTGCCAGCAGTTTGACAGAACAGTTAAACACTGAAGCTTTCTTT CASSLTEQLNTEAFF
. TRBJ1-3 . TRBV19 TGTGCCAGTACCGAGAACCCCTCTGGAAACACCATATATTTT CASTENPSGNTIYF
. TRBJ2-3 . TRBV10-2 TGCGCCAGCAGTGAGTCGCTTCCGGGACTCAAGATTTCGATTTATGGCACAGATACGCAGTATTTT CASSESLPGLKISIYGTDTQYF
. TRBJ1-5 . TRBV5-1 TGCGCCAGCAGCTTGGGAATACAGGGTAGCAATCAGCCCCAGCATTTT CASSLGIQGSNQPQHF
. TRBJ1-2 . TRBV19 TGTGCCAGCTGGACGGGGGGGAATATCGATGGCTACACCTTC CASWTGGNIDGYTF
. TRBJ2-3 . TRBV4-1 TGCGCCAGCAGGTTCGGGATTTTGTTTTACACAGATACGCAGTATTTT CASRFGILFYTDTQYF
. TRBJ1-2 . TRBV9 TGTGCCAGCAGCGTAACAGGGAGTTTTGTGGACTATGGCTACACCTTC CASSVTGSFVDYGYTF
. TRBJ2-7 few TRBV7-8 TGTGCCAGCAGCTCCGGCGGCGATAACGAGCAGTACTTC CASSSGGDNEQYF
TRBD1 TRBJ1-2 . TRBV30 TGTGCCTGGGGGGCTCGAGGGGGCGCTTCGTATGGCTACACCTTC CAWGARGGASYGYTF
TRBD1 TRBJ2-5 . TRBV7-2 TGTGCCAGCAGCAAGGACAGGGGATACCAAGAGACCCAGTACTTC CASSKDRGYQETQYF
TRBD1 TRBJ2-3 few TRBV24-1 TGTGCCACCAGTGATTTGATGGGGACAGGTGGGGCAGATACGCAGTATTTT CATSDLMGTGGADTQYF
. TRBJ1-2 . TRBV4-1 TGCGCCAGCAGCCAAGAAAGGACTGTATTCTATGGCTACACCTTC CASSQERTVFYGYTF
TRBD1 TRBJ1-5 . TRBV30 TGTGCCTGGAGTCCTCAGGGGGCAAATCAGCCCCAGCATTTT CAWSPQGANQPQHF
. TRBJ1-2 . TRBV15 TGTGCCACCAGCAGAGATCTTCAGGGGCATGGCTACACCTTC CATSRDLQGHGYTF
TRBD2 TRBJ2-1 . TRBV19 TGTGCCAGCACTAGAGCGGGACTTTTTTCCTACAATGAGCAGTTCTTC CASTRAGLFSYNEQFF
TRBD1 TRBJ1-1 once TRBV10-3 TGTGCCATCAGTGACAGGGGGCGATGGACTGAAGCTTTCTTT CAISDRGRWTEAFF
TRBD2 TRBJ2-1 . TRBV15 TGTGCCACCAGCAGCCCCGAAGGGCTAGCGGGGTACAATGAGCAGTTCTTC CATSSPEGLAGYNEQFF
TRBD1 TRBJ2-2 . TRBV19 TGTGCCAGCGTCCAGACAGGGGGCGGCGGGGAGCTGTTTTTT CASVQTGGGGELFF
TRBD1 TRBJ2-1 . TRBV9 TGTGCCAGCAGCGGGGGGACAGGGCCCTACAATGAGCAGTTCTTC CASSGGTGPYNEQFF
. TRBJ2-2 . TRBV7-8 TGTGCCAGCAGCTTAGTGGAGGTCACCGGGGAGCTGTTTTTT CASSLVEVTGELFF